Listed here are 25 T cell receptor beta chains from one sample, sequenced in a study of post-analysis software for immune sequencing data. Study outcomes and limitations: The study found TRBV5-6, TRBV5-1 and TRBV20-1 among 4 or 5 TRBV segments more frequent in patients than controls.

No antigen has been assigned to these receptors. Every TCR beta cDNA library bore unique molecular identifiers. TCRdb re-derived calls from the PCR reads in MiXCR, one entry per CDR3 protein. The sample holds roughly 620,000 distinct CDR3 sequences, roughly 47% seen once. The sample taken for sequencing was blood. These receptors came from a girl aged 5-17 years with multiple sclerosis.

For the CDR3, the DNA is TGTGCCAGCAGCGTACGGTCTAAAGAGACCCAGTACTTC. The encoded protein is CASSVRSKETQYF. V is TRBV7-9 and J is TRBJ2-5; D is undetermined. The CDR3 loop spans 13 amino acids. Trimming left V 5 bases short and J 3 bases short, with 10 bases between. From germline, CDR1 is SEHNR and CDR2 FQNEAQ (reference sequence).

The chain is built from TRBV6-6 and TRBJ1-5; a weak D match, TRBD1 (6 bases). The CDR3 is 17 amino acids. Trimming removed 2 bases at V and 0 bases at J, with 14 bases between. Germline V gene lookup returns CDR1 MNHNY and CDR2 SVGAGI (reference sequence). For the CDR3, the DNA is TGTGCCAGCAGTTACAGGGCACAGGGAGATAGCAATCAGCCCCAGCATTTT. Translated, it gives CASSYRAQGDSNQPQHF.

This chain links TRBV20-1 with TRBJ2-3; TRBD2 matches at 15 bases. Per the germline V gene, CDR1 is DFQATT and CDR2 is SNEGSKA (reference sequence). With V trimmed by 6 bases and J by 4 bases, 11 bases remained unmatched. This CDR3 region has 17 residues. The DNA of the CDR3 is TGCAGTGCGGCGCCTGGACTAGCGGGAGGGAGGGCAGATACGCAGTATTTT. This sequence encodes CSAAPGLAGGRADTQYF.

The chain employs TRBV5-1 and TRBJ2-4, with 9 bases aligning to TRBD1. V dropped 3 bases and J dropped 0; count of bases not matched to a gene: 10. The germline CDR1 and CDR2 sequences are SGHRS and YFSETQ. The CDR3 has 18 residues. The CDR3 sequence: CASSSLPRDRVAKNIQYF. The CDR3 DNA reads TGCGCCAGCAGCTCCCTGCCCCGGGACAGGGTAGCCAAAAACATTCAGTACTTC.

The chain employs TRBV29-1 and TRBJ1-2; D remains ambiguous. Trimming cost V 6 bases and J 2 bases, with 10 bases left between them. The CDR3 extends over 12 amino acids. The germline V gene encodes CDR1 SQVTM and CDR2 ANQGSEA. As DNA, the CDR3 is TGCAGCGTAAGGGTGGACAACTATGGCTACACCTTC. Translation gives CSVRVDNYGYTF.

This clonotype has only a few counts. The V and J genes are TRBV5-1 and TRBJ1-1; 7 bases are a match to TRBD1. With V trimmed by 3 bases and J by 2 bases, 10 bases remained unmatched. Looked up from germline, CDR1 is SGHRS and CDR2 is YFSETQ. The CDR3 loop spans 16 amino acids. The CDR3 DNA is TGCGCCAGCAGCTGGCGTGACGGGACAGCTAACACTGAAGCTTTCTTT. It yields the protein CASSWRDGTANTEAFF.

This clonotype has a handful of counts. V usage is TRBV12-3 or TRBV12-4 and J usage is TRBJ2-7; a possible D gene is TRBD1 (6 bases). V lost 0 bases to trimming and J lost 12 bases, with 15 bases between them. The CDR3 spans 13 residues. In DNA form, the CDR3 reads TGTGCCAGCAGTTTAGCGTCTAGTGGGGGCGTGTACTTC. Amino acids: CASSLASSGGVYF.

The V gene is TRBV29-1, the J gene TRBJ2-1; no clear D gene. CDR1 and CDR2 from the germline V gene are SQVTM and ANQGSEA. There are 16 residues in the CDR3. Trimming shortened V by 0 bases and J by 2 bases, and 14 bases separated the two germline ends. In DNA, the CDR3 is TGCAGCGTTGAAGATAATCACGGCCTACCCTACAATGAGCAGTTCTTC. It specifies CSVEDNHGLPYNEQFF.

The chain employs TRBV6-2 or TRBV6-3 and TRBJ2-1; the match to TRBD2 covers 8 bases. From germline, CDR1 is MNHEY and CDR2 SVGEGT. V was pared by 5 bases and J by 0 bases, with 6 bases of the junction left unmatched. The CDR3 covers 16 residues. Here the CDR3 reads CASSPLAGFSYNEQFF. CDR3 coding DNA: TGTGCCAGCAGTCCCTTAGCGGGGTTCTCCTACAATGAGCAGTTCTTC.

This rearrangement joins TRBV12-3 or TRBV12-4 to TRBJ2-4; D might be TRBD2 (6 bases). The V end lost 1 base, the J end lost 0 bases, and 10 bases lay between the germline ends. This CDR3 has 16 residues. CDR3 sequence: CASSLEGTPAKNIQYF. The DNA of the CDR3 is TGTGCCAGCAGTTTAGAAGGGACTCCAGCCAAAAACATTCAGTACTTC.

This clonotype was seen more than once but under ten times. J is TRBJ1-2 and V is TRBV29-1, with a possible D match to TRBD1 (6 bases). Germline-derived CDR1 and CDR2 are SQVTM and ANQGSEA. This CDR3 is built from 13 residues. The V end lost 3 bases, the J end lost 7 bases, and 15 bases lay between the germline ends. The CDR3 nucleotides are TGCAGCGTTGATTATGGGGGCAGCTCTGGCTACACCTTC. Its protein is CSVDYGGSSGYTF.

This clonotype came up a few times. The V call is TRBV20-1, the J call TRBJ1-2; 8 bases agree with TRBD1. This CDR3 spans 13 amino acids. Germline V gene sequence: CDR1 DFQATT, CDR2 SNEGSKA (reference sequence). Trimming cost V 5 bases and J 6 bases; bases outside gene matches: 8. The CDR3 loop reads CSADQGADDGYTF. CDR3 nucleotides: TGCAGTGCTGATCAGGGGGCGGATGATGGCTACACCTTC.

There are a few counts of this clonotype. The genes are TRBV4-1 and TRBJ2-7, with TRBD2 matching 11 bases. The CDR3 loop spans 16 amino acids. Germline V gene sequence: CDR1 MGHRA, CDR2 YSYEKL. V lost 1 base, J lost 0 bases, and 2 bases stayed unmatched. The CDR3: CASSQALAGGSYEQYF. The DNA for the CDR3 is TGCGCCAGCAGCCAAGCCCTAGCGGGGGGCTCCTACGAGCAGTACTTC.

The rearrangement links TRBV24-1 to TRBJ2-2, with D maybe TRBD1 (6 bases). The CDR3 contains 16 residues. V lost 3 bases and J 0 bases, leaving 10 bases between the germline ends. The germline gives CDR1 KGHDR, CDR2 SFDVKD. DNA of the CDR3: TGTGCCACCAGTGATACCGACAGGCCGAACACCGGGGAGCTGTTTTTT. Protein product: CATSDTDRPNTGELFF.

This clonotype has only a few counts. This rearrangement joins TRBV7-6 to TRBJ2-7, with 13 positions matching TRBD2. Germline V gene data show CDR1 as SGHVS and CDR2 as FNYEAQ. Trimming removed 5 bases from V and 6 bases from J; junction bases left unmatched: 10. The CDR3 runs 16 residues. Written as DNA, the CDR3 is TGTGCCAGCAGCCCAGAGACTAGCGGGGGGTTTTTCGAGCAGTACTTC. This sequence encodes CASSPETSGGFFEQYF.

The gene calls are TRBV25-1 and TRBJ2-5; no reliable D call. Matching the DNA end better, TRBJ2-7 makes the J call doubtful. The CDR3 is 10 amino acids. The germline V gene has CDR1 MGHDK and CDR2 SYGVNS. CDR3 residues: CASSADEQYF. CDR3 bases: TGTGCCAGCAGTGCCGACGAGCAGTACTTC.

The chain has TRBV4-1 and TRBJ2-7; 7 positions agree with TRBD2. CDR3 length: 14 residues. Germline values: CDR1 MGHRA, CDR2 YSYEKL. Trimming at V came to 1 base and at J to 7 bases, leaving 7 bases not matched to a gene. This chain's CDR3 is CASSQGRAGSEQYF. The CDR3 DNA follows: TGCGCCAGCAGCCAAGGCCGAGCGGGGAGTGAGCAGTACTTC.

The CDR3 DNA follows: TGTGCCAGCAGTTTATCCCATAGGGGTATGGGTACGCAGTATTTT. Translation: CASSLSHRGMGTQYF. J is TRBJ2-3 and V is TRBV28; D possibly corresponds to TRBD1 (5 bases). Germline-derived CDR1 and CDR2 are MDHEN and SYDVKM. V was trimmed by 1 base and J by 8 bases, leaving 16 bases between them. This CDR3 has 15 amino acids.

The CDR3 nucleotides are TGTGCCAGCAGCGAGGGACTAGCGCACACAGATACGCAGTATTTT. This gives the protein CASSEGLAHTDTQYF. V and J are TRBV9 and TRBJ2-3; 10 bases fit TRBD2. The CDR3 spans 15 residues. J gave up 2 bases and V 3 bases, and 3 bases lay outside the gene matches. The germline V gene has CDR1 SGDLS and CDR2 YYNGEE.

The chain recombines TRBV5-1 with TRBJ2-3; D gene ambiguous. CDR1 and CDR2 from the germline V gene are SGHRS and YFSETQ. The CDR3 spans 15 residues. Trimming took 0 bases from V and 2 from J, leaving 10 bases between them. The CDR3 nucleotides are TGCGCCAGCAGCTTGGCTGGGTTCCACACAGATACGCAGTATTTT. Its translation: CASSLAGFHTDTQYF.

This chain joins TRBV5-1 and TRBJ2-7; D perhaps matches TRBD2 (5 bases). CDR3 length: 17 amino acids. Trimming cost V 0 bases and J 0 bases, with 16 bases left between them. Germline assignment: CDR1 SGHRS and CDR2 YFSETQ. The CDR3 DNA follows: TGCGCCAGCAGCTTGGCCTGGAGGCCCGCAGGCTCCTACGAGCAGTACTTC. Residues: CASSLAWRPAGSYEQYF.

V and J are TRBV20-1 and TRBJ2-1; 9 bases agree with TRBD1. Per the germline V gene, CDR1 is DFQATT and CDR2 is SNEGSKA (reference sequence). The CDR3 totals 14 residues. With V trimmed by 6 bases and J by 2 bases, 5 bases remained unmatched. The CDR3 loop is CSAPRTGAYNEQFF. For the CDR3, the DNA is TGCAGTGCCCCCCGGACAGGGGCCTACAATGAGCAGTTCTTC.

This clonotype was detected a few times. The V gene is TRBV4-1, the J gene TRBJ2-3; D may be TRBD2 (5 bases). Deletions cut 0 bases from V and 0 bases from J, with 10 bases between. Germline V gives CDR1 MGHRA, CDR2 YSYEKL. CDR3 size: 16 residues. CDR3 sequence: CASSQDRTASTDTQYF. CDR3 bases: TGCGCCAGCAGCCAAGACCGGACTGCAAGCACAGATACGCAGTATTTT.

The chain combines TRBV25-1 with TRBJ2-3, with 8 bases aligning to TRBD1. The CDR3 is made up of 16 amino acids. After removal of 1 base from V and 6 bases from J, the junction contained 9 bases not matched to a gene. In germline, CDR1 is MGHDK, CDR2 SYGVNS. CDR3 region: CASSESRTGSGDTQYF. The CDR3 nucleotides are TGTGCCAGCAGTGAATCTCGGACAGGGTCTGGGGATACGCAGTATTTT.

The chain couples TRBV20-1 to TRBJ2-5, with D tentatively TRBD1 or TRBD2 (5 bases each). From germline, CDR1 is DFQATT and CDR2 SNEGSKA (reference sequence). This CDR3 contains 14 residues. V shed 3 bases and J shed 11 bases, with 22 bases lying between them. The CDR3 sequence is CSARSGLNLGEQYF. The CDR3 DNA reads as TGCAGTGCTAGGTCCGGGCTCAACTTGGGGGAGCAGTACTTC.